This T cell receptor (beta chain) originates from a study of post-analysis software for immune sequencing data. The study, taken as a whole, reports: Four or five TRBV segments (TRBV5-6, TRBV5-1 and TRBV20-1 among them) occurred more frequently in patients than in controls. Samples from a shared batch, those prepared together, strongly co-clustered by F measure.

The germline V gene has CDR1 SEHNR and CDR2 FQNEAQ (reference sequence). Trimming left V 4 bases short and J 3 bases short, with 9 bases between. There are 13 residues in the CDR3. Note on this clonotype: Its target is not known.

Unique molecular identifiers were carried by the TCR beta cDNA libraries. TCRdb reprocessed the PCR reads via MiXCR and lists one record per CDR3 protein. The repertoire consists of hundreds of thousands of distinct CDR3 sequences, with 59% occurring once and the leading ten covering approximately 10%. The TCR was taken from a girl aged 2-9 years with multiple sclerosis. The chain combines TRBV7-9 with TRBJ1-1; D is uncertain. Sequencing was done on a sample of blood. CDR3 loop: CASSSTLDTEAFF. The CDR3 region has the DNA TGTGCCAGCAGCTCAACTCTAGACACTGAAGCTTTCTTT.